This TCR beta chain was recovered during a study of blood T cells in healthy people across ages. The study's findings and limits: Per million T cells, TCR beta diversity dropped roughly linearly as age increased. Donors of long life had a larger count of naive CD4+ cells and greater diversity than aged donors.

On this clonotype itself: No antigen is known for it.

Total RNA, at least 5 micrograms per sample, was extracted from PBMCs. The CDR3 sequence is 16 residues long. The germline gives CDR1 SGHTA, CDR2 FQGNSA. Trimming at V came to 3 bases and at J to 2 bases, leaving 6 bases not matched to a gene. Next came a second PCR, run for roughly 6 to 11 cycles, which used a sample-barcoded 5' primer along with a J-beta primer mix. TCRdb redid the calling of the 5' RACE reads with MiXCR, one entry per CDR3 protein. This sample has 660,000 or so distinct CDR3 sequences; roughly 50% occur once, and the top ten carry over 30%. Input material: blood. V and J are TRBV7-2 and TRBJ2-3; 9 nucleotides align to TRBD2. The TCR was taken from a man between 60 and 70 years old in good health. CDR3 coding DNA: TGTGCCAGCAGCTTTAATAGCGGGGGTTTCACAGATACGCAGTATTTT. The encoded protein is CASSFNSGGFTDTQYF.